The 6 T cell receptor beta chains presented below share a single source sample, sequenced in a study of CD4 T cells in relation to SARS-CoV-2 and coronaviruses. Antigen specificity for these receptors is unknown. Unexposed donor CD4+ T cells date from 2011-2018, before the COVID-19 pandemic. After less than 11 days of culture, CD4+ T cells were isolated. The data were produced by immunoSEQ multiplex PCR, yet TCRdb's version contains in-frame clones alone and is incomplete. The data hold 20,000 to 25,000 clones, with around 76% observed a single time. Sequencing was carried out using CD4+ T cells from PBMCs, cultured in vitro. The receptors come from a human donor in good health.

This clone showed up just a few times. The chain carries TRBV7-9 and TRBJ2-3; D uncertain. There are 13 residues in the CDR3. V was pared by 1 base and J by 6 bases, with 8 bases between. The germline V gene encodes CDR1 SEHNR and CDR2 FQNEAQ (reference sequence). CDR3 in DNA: TGTGCCAGCAGCTTAGATCCGAATGATACGCAGTATTTT. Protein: CASSLDPNDTQYF.

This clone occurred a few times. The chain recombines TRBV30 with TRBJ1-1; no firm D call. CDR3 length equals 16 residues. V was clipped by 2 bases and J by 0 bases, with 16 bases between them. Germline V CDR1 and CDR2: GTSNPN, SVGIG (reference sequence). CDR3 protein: CAWSPPGYSMNTEAFF. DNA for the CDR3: TGTGCCTGGAGTCCCCCTGGGTACAGTATGAACACTGAAGCTTTCTTT. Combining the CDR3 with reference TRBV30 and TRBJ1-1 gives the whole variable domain SQTIHQWPATLVQPVGSPLSLECTVEGTSNPNLYWYRQAAGRGLQLLFYSVGIGQISSEVPQNLSASRPQDRQFILSSKKLLLSDSGFYLCAWSPPGYSMNTEAFFGQGTRLTVV.

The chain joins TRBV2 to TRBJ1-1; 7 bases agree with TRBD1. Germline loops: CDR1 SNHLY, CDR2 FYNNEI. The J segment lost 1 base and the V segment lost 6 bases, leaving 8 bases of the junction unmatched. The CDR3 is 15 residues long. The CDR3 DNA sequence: TGTGCCAGCAGGGGGAGGGGGCCGGCGAACACTGAAGCTTTCTTT. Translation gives CASRGRGPANTEAFF.

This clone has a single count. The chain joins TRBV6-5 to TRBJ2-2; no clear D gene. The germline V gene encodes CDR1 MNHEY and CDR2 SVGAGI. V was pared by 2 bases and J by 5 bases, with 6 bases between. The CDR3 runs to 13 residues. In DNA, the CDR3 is TGTGCCAGCAGTTACGGCGAGACCGGGGAGCTGTTTTTT. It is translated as CASSYGETGELFF.

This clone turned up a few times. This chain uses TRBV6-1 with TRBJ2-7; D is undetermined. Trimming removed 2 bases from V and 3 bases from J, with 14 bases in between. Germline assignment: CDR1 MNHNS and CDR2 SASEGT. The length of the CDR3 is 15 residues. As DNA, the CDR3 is TGTGCCAGCAGTGAATTGAATAGGGTCGGCTACGAGCAGTACTTC. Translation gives CASSELNRVGYEQYF.

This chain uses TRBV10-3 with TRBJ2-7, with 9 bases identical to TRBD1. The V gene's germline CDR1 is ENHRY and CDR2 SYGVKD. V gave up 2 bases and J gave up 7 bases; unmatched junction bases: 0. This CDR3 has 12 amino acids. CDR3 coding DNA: TGTGCCATCAGTGAGGGGACAGGGGAGCAGTACTTC. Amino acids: CAISEGTGEQYF.